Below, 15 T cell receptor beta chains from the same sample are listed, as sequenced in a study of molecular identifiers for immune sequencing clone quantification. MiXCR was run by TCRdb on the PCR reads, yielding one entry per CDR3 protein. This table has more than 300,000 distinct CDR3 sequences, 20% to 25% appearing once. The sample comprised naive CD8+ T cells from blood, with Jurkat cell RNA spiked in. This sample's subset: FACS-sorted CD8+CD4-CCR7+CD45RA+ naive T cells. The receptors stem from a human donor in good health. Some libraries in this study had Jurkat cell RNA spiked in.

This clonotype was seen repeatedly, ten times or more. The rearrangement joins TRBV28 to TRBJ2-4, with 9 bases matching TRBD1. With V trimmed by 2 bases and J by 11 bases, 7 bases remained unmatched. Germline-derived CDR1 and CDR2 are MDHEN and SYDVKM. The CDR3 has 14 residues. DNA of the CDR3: TGTGCCAGCAGTTTAGCTAGGACAGGGGACGTTCAGTACTTC. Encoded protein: CASSLARTGDVQYF.

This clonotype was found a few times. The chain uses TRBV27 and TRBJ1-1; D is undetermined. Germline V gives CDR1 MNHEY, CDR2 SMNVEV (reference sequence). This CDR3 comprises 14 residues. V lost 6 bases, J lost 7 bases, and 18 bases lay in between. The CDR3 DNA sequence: TGTGCCAGCAGCTGGCTGAGTAACTCCGGTGAAGCTTTCTTT. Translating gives CASSWLSNSGEAFF.

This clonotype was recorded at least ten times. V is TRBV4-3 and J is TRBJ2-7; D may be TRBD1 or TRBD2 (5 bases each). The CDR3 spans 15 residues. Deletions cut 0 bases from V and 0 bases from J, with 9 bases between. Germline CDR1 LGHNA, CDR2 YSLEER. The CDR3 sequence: CASSQDRGHSYEQYF. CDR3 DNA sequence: TGCGCCAGCAGCCAAGATCGGGGCCACTCCTACGAGCAGTACTTC.

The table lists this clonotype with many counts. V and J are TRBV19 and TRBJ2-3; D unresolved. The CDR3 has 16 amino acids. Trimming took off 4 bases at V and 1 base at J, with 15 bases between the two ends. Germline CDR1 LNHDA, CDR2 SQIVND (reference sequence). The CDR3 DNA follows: TGTGCCAGTAGTACCCCCCAAGACCTTCGCACAGATACGCAGTATTTT. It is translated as CASSTPQDLRTDTQYF.

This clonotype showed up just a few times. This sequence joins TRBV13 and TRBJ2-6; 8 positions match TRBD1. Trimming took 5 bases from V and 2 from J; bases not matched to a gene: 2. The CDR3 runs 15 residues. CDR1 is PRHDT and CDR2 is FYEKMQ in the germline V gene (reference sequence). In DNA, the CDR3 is TGTGCCAGCAGCGCGACAGGGGCTGGGGCCAACGTCCTGACTTTC. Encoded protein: CASSATGAGANVLTF.

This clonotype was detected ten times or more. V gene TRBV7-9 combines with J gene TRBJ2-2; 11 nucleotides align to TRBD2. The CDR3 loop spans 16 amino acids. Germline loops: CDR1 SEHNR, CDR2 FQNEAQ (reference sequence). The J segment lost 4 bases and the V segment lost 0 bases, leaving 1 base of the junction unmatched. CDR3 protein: CASSLAGTSGTGELFF. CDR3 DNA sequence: TGTGCCAGCAGCTTAGCCGGGACTAGCGGCACCGGGGAGCTGTTTTTT.

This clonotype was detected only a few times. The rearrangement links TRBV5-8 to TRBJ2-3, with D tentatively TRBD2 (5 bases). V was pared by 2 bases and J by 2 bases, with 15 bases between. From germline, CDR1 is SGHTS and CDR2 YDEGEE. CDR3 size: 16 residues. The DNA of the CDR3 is TGTGCCAGCAGCTTAGCGGCAAGACATCACACAGATACGCAGTATTTT. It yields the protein CASSLAARHHTDTQYF.

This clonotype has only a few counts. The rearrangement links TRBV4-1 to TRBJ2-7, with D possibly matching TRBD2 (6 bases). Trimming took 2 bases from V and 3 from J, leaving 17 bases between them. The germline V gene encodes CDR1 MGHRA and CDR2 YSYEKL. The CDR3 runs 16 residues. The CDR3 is CASSQLVGTSYYEQYF. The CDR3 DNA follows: TGCGCCAGCAGCCAACTGGTCGGGACTTCCTACTACGAGCAGTACTTC.

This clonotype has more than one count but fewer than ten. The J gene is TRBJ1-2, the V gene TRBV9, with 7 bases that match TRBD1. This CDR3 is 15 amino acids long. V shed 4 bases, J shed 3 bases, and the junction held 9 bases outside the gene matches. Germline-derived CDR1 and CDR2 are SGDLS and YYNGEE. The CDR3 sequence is CASSPRQGPYYGYTF. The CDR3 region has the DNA TGTGCCAGCAGCCCGCGACAGGGCCCCTACTATGGCTACACCTTC.

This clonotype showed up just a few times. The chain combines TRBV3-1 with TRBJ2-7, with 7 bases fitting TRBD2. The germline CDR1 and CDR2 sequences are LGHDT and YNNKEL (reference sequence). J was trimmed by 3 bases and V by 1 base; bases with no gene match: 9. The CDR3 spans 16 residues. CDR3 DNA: TGTGCCAGCAGCCAAGGTTCTGGCGGGAGTTACTACGAGCAGTACTTC. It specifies CASSQGSGGSYYEQYF.

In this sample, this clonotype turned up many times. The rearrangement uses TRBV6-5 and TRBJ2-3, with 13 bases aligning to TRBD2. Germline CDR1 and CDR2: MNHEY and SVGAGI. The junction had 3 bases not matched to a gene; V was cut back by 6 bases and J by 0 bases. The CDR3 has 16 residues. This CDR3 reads CASSQLAGGSTDTQYF. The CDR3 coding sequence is TGTGCCAGCAGCCAACTAGCGGGGGGGAGCACAGATACGCAGTATTTT.

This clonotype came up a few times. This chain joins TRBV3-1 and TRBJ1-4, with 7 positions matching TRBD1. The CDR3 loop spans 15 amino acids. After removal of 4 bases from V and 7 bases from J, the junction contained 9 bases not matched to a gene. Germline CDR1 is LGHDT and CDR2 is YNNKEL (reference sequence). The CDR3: CASSLPRGMGEKLFF. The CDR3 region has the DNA TGTGCCAGCAGCCTCCCCAGGGGGATGGGTGAAAAACTGTTTTTT.

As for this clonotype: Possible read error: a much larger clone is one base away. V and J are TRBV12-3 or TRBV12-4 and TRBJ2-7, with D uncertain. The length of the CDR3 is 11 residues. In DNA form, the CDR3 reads TGTGCGTCAAGGTCCCCATACGAGCAGTACTTC. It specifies CASRSPYEQYF.

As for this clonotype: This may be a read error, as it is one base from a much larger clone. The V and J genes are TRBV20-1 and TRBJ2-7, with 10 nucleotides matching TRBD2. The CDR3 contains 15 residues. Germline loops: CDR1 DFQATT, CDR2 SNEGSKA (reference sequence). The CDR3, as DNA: TGCAGTACTAGCCTCCCTAGCGGGAGAGTGTACGAGCAGTACTTC. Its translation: CSTSLPSGRVYEQYF.

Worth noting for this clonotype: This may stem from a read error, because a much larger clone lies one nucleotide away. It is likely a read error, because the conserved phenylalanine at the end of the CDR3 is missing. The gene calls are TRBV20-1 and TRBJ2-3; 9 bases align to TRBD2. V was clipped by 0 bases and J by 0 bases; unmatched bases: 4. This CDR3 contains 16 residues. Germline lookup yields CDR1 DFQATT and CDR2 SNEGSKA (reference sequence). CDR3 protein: CSARDLAGPSTDTQYI. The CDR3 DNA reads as TGCAGTGCTAGAGATCTAGCGGGACCTAGCACAGATACGCAGTATATT.